The subject of this entry is one T cell receptor beta chain. Its target is unknown. These data belong to a study of cytomegalovirus exposure and HLA in healthy donors. General study results and limits: In a later analysis, most CMV-associated TCR beta chains appeared HLA-restricted. Certain indistinguishable V segments, among them TRBV6-2 and TRBV6-3, were excluded. Per a prior analysis, the majority of TCR beta V segments were productive roughly 90% or roughly 30% of the time. Accurate predictions that matched the HLA-A and HLA-B alleles of most subjects were reportedly made from TCR beta sequences.

A multiplex PCR was run with 60 Vbeta primers and 13 Jbeta primers. Repertoires were generated with immunoSEQ multiplex PCR, while TCRdb's copy carries only in-frame clones and drops some. The ten most abundant clones cover more than 3.5% of a sample with about 110,000 clones. V gave up 1 base and J gave up 7 bases, with 13 bases separating them. Germline values: CDR1 LNHDA, CDR2 SQIVND (reference sequence). The CDR3 covers 14 residues. What was sequenced was PBMCs. The chain is built from TRBV19 and TRBJ2-5; the D gene is possibly TRBD1 (6 bases). This sequence originates from a man aged 30 to 45 in good health and CMV-seronegative. In nucleotides, the CDR3 is TGTGCCAGTAGTATAGCAAACAGGGAAGGGACCCAGTACTTC. Protein product: CASSIANREGTQYF.